This TCR beta chain is from a study of cytomegalovirus exposure and HLA in healthy donors. Study-level background: In terms of ancestry, the Caucasian-associated cluster contained around four fifths of the approximately 420 genotyped donors. Study-wide results and caveats: TCR beta V segments were, for the most part, productive about 90% or about 30% of the time in an earlier analysis. Fewer N-insertions (relative to the roughly 610-donor mean) were reportedly seen in an Asian-associated ancestry cluster in a later analysis.

Turning to this clone: Its antigen is currently unknown.

PCR amplification relied on 60 Vbeta primers (plus 13 Jbeta primers). Clones were read by immunoSEQ multiplex PCR, and TCRdb kept only the in-frame ones, dropping some. In the table there are about 120,000 clones, around 86% of which are singletons. The germline gives CDR1 SGHVS, CDR2 FQNEAQ. CDR3 length: 15 amino acids. V was shortened by 5 bases and J by 6 bases, with 17 bases between the two germline ends. The chain joins TRBV7-8 to TRBJ2-1; D may be TRBD2 (6 bases). The clonotype was recovered from a woman aged 30 to 39 in good health and CMV-seronegative. The sequenced material came from PBMCs. The CDR3 here is CASSVTSRMGNEQFF. CDR3 bases: TGTGCCAGCAGCGTCACTAGCCGGATGGGCAATGAGCAGTTCTTC.